What follows describes a single TCR beta chain. This specimen comes from a study of blood T cell repertoires in COVID-19. Assay used: immunoSEQ multiplex PCR; TCRdb lists only in-frame clones, some missing. The table has some 310,000 clones, roughly 88% seen once. The germline V gene encodes CDR1 LNHDA and CDR2 SQIVND (reference sequence). The CDR3 totals 16 residues. V dropped 0 bases and J dropped 5; count of bases not matched to a gene: 7. What was sequenced was peripheral blood. The genes are TRBV19 and TRBJ2-4, with TRBD2 matching 7 bases. The source of this sequence is a woman aged 25 to 45 with COVID-19, enrolled during active disease. The CDR3 region is CASSIDRAGVENIQYF. CDR3 nucleotide sequence: TGTGCCAGTAGTATAGATAGGGCGGGAGTGGAAAACATTCAGTACTTC.